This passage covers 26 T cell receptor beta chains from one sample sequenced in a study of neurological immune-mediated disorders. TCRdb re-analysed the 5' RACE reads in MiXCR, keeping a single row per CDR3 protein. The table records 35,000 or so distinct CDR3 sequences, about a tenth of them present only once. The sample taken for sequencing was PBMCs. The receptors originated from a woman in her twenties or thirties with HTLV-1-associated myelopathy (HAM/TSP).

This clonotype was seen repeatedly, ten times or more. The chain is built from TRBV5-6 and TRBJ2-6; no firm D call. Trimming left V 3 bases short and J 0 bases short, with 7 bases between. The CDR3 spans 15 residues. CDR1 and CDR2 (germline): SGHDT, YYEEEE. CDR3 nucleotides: TGTGCCAGCAGCTGGAGTTTCTCTGGGGCCAACGTCCTGACTTTC. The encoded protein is CASSWSFSGANVLTF.

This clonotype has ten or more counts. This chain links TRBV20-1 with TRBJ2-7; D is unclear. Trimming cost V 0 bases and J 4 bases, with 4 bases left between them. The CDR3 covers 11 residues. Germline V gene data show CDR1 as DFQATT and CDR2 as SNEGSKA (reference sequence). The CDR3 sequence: CSAREMYEQYF. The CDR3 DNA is TGCAGTGCTAGAGAAATGTACGAGCAGTACTTC.

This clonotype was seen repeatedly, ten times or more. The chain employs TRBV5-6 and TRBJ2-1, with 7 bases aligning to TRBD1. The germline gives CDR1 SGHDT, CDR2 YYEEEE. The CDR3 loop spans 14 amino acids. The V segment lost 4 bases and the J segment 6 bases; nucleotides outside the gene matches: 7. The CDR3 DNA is TGTGCCAGCAGCGACGGGACAGCCCTCAATGAGCAGTTCTTC. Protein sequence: CASSDGTALNEQFF.

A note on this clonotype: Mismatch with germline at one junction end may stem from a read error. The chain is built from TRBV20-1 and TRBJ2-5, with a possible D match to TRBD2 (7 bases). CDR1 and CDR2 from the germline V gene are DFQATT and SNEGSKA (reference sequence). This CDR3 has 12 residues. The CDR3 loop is CSVGGRDETKYF. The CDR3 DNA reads TGCAGTGTGGGGGGGCGAGACGAGACCAAGTACTTC.

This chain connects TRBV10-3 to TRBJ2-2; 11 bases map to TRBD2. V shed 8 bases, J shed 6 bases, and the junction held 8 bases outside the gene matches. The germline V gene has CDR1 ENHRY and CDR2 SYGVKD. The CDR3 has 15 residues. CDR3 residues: CAIGPLAGGSGELFF. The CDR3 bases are TGTGCCATCGGCCCCCTAGCGGGGGGATCCGGGGAGCTGTTTTTT.

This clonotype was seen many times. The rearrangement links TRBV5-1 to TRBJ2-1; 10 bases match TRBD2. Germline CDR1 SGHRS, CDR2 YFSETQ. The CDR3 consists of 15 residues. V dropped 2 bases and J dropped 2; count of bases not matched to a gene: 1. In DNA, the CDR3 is TGCGCCAGCAGCTTAAGCGGGGGGGCCTACAATGAGCAGTTCTTC. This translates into CASSLSGGAYNEQFF.

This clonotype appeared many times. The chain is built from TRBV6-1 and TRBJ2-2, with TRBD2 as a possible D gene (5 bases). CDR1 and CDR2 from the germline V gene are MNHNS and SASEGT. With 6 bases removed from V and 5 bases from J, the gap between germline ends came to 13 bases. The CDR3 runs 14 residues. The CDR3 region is CASRISATTGELFF. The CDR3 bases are TGTGCCAGCAGGATTAGCGCAACTACCGGGGAGCTGTTTTTT.

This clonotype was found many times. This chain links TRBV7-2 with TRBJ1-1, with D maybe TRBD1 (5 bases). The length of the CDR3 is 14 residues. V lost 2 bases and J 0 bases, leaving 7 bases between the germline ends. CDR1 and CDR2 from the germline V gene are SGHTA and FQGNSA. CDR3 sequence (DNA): TGTGCCAGCAGCTTACAGGGCCTGAACACTGAAGCTTTCTTT. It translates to CASSLQGLNTEAFF.

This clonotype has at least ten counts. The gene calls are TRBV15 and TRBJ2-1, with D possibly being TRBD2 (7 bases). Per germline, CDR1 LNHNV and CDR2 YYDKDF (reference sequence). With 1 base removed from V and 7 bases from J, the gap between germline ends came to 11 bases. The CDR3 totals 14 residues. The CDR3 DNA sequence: TGTGCCACCAGCAGAGGAAAGGGGGGGAATGAGCAGTTCTTC. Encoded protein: CATSRGKGGNEQFF. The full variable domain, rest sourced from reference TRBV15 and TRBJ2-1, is DAMVIQNPRYQVTQFGKPVTLSCSQTLNHNVMYWYQQKSSQAPKLLFHYYDKDFNNEADTPDNFQSRRPNTSFCFLDIRSPGLGDTAMYLCATSRGKGGNEQFFGPGTRLTVL.

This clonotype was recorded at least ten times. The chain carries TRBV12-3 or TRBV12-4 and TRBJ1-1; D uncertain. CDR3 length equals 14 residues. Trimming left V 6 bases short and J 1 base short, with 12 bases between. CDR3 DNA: TGTGCCAGCAGACCCTTCGGCTCGAACACTGAAGCTTTCTTT. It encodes CASRPFGSNTEAFF.

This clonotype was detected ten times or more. Written as DNA, the CDR3 is TGTGCCAGCAACATCTTGGGGGGGTATGGCTACACCTTC. Translation gives CASNILGGYGYTF. The chain couples TRBV12-3 or TRBV12-4 to TRBJ1-2; D is perhaps TRBD1 (5 bases). This CDR3 is 13 amino acids long. Between the trimmed V and J ends, which lost 7 bases and 5 bases, there was a span of 14 bases.

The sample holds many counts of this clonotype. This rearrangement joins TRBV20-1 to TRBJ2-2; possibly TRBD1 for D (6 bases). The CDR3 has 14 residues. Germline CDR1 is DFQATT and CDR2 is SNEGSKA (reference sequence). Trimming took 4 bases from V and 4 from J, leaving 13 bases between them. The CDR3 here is CSATHGQLTGELFF. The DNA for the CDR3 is TGCAGTGCTACGCATGGACAGCTCACCGGGGAGCTGTTTTTT.

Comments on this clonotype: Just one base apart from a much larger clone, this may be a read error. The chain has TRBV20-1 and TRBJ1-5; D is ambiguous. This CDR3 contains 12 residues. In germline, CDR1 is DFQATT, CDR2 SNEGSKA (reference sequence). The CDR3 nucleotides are TGCAGTGCTAGATCGAGCAATCAGCACCAGCATTTT. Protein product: CSARSSNQHQHF.

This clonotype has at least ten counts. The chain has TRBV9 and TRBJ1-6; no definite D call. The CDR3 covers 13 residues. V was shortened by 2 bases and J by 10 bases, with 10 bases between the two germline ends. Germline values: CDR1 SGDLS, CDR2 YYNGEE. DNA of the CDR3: TGTGCCAGCAGCGTTGACAACTCATCACCCCTCCACTTT. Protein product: CASSVDNSSPLHF.

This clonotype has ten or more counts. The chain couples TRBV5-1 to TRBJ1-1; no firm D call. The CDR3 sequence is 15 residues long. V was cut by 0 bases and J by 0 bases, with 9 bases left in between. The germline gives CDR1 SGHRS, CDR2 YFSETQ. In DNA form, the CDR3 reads TGCGCCAGCAGCTTGGTAACCACTATGAACACTGAAGCTTTCTTT. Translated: CASSLVTTMNTEAFF.

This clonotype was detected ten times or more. This CDR3 is CSAKAGPMNTEAFF. CDR3 DNA sequence: TGCAGTGCTAAAGCCGGGCCCATGAACACTGAAGCTTTCTTT. The chain recombines TRBV20-1 with TRBJ1-1; D gene ambiguous. Looked up from germline, CDR1 is DFQATT and CDR2 is SNEGSKA (reference sequence). Deletions cut 4 bases from V and 0 bases from J, with 12 bases between. The CDR3 is 14 residues long.

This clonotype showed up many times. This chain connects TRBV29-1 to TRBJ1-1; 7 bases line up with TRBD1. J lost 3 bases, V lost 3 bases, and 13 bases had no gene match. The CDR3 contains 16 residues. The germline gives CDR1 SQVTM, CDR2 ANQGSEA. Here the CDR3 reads CSVEGGEGARDTEAFF. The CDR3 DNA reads TGCAGCGTTGAGGGCGGAGAGGGGGCGCGGGACACTGAAGCTTTCTTT.

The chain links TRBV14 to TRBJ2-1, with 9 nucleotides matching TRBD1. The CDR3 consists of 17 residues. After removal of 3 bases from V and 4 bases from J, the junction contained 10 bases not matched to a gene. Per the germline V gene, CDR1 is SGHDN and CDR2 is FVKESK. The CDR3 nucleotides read TGTGCCAGCAGCCAGGGGACAGGGATACCGTCGTACAATGAGCAGTTCTTC. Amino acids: CASSQGTGIPSYNEQFF.

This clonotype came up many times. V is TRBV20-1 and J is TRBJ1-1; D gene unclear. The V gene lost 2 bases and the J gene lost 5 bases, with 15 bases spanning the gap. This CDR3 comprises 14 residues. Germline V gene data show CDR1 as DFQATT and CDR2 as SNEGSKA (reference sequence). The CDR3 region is CSARSPVGYTEAFF. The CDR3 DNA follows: TGCAGTGCTAGATCGCCGGTCGGGTATACTGAAGCTTTCTTT.

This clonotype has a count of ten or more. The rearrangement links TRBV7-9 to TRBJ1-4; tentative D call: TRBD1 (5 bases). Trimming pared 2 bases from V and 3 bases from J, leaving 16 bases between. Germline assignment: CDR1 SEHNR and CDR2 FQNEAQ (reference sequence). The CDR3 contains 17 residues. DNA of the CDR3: TGTGCCAGCAGCTTATTTTGGATGACGGGACCTAATGAAAAACTGTTTTTT. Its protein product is CASSLFWMTGPNEKLFF.

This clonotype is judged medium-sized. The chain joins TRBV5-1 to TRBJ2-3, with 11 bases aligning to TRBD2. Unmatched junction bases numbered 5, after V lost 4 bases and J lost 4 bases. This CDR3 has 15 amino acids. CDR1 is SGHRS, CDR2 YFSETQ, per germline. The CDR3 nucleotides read TGCGCCAGCAGCGAGGGACTAGCGGTACCAGATACGCAGTATTTT. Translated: CASSEGLAVPDTQYF.

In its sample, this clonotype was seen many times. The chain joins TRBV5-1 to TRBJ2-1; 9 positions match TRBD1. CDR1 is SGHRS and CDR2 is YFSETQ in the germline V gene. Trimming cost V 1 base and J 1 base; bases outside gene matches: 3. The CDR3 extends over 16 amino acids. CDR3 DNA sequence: TGCGCCAGCAGCTTGACAGGGGGCGCATCCTACAATGAGCAGTTCTTC. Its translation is CASSLTGGASYNEQFF.

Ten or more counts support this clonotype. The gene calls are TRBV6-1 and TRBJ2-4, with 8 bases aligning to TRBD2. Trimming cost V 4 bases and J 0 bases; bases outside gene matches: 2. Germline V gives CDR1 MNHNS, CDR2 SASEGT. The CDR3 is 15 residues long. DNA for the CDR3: TGTGCCAGCAGTGGCGGGGGGACAGCCAAAAACATTCAGTACTTC. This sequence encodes CASSGGGTAKNIQYF.

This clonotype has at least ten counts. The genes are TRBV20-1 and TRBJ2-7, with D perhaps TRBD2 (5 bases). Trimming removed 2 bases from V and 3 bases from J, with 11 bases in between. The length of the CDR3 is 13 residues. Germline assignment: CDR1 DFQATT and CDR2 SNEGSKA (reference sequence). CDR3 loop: CSARSGNNYEQYF. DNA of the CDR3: TGCAGTGCTAGATCCGGGAACAACTACGAGCAGTACTTC.

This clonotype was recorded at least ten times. For the CDR3, the DNA is TGCGCCAGCAGCCTATCCCTCATGCAGGCGCGGACTGAAGCTTTCTTT. Residues: CASSLSLMQARTEAFF. The rearrangement links TRBV5-1 to TRBJ1-1; unclear D gene. This CDR3 contains 16 residues. Trimming took off 4 bases at V and 5 bases at J, with 21 bases between the two ends. Germline lookup yields CDR1 SGHRS and CDR2 YFSETQ.

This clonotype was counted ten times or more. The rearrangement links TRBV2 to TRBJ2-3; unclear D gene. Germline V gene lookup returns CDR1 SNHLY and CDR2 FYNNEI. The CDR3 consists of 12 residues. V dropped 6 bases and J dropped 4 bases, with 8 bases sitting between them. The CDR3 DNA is TGTGCCAGCAGGAGAGAGGCAGATACGCAGTATTTT. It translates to CASRREADTQYF.